One T cell receptor beta chain is described in this entry. What it recognizes is unknown. The sample is drawn from a study of T-cell memory formation after mild COVID-19. Amplification by 5'RACE using constant-segment primers produced TCR alpha and TCR beta cDNA libraries that carried sample barcodes and UMIs. TCRdb recomputed calls from the 5' RACE reads with MiXCR, one row per CDR3 protein. The profile shows about 110,000 distinct CDR3 sequences, 9.5% to 15% of them singletons. Study results and limitations: Whether second-wave clones peaking at day 37 were SARS-CoV-2 specific went unconfirmed.

The V end was cut by 4 bases, the J end by 8 bases, with 8 bases between. The CDR3 extends over 12 amino acids. Germline CDR1 reads KGHDR; CDR2 reads SFDVKD. The sequencing input was PBMCs or a T cell subset sorted from them (not recorded which). The chain uses TRBV24-1 and TRBJ2-1; D not resolved. The clonotype was recovered from an adult woman who had mild COVID-19 (a few samples of this study predate the infection). Cell type and time point are not known. CDR3 sequence reads: CATSERVDEQFF. The CDR3, as DNA: TGTGCCACCAGTGAACGTGTCGATGAGCAGTTCTTC.